This paragraph reports one TCR beta chain. Antigen: not known. Tagging with unique molecular identifiers was applied to individual cDNA molecules. TCRdb recomputed calls from the 5' RACE reads with MiXCR, one row per CDR3 protein. Among tens of thousands of distinct CDR3 sequences listed, around 14% were seen once. CDR1 and CDR2 from the germline V gene are SGDLS and YYNGEE. The CDR3 contains 18 residues. Between the trimmed V and J ends, which lost 3 bases and 3 bases, there was a span of 23 bases. The data derive from a study of early T cells in non-severe SARS-CoV-2 infection. Overall study: RNA in bulk from unsorted whole blood was sequenced, and chains were unpaired.

Findings and limits, study-wide: The matching step, a VDJdb search, favored anti-spike CD8 responses and missed private and CD4 specificities.

The source is an adult who was a healthcare worker with PCR-confirmed SARS-CoV-2 infection or an uninfected control (not recorded which). This chain joins TRBV9 and TRBJ2-3; TRBD1 might be the D (6 bases). Sequencing was performed on whole blood. CDR3: CASSGVPFTGSRTDTQYF. CDR3 DNA sequence: TGTGCCAGCAGCGGAGTACCCTTTACAGGGAGCCGGACAGATACGCAGTATTTT.